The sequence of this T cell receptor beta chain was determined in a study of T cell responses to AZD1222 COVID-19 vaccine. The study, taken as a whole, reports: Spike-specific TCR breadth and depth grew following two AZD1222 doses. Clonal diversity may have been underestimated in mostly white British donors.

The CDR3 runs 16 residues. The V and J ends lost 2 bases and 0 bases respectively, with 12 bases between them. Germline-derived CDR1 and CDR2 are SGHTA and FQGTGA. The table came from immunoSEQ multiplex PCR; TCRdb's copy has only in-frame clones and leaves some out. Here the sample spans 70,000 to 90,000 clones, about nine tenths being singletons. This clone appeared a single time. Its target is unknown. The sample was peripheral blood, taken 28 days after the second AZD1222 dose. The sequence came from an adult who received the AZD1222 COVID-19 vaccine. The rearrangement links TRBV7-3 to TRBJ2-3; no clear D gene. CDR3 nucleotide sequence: TGTGCCAGCAGCTTAGGGGTGGTGGGGAGCACAGATACGCAGTATTTT. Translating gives CASSLGVVGSTDTQYF. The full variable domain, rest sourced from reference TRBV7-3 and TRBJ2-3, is GAGVSQTPSNKVTEKGKYVELRCDPISGHTALYWYRQSLGQGPEFLIYFQGTGAADDSGLPNDRFFAVRPEGSVSTLKIQRTERGDSAVYLCASSLGVVGSTDTQYFGPGTRLTVL.